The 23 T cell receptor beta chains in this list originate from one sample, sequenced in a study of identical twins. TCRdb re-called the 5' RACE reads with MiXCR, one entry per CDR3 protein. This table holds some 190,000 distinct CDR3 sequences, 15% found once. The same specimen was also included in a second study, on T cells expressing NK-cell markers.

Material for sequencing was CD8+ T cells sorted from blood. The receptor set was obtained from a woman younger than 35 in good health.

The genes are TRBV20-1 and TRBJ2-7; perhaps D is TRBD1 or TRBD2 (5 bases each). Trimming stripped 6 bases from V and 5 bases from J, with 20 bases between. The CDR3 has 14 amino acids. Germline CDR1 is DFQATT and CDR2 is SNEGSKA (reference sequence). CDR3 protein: CSAPGTSVGDEQYF. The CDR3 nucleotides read TGCAGTGCCCCAGGGACGTCCGTCGGGGACGAGCAGTACTTC.

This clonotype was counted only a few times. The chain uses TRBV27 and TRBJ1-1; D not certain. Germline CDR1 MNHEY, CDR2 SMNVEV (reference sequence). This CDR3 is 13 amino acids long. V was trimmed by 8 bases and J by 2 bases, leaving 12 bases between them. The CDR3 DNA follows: TGTGCCAGCCATATAAACCCTAACACTGAAGCTTTCTTT. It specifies CASHINPNTEAFF.

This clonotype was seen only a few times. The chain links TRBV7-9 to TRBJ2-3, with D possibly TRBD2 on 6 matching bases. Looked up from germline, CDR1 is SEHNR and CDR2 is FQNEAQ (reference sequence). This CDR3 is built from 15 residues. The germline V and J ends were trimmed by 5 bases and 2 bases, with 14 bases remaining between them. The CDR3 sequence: CASSGLRGHTDTQYF. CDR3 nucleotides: TGTGCCAGCAGCGGACTACGCGGACACACAGATACGCAGTATTTT.

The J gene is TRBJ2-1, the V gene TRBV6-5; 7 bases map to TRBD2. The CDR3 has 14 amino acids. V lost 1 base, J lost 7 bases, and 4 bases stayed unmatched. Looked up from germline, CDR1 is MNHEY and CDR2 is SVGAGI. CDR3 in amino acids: CASSYLAGENEQFF. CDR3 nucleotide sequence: TGTGCCAGCAGTTACTTGGCGGGAGAAAATGAGCAGTTCTTC.

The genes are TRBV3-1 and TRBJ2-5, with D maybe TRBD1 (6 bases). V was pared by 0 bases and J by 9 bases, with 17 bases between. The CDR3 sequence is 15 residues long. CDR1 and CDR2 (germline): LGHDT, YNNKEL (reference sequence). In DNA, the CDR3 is TGTGCCAGCAGCCAAGAGCTTGGGGGCCCCAGGGCCCAGTACTTC. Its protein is CASSQELGGPRAQYF.

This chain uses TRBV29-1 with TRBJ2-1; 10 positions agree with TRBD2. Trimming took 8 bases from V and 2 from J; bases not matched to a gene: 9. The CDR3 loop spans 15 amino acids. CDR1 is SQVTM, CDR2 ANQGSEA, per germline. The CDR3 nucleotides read TGCAGCATTGTCACCACTAGCGGGACCTACAATGAGCAGTTCTTC. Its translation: CSIVTTSGTYNEQFF.

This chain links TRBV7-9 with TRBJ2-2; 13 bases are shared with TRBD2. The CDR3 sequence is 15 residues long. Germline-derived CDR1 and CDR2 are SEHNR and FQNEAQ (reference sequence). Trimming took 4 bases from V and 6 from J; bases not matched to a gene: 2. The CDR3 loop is CASSSGLAGPGELFF. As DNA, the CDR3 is TGTGCCAGCAGCTCGGGACTAGCGGGGCCCGGGGAGCTGTTTTTT.

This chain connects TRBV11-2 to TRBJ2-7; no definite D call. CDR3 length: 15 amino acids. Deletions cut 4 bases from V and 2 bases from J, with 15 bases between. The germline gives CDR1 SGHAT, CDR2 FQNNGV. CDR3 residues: CASSSIRLGTYEQYF. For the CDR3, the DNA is TGTGCCAGCAGCTCGATTAGACTGGGTACCTACGAGCAGTACTTC.

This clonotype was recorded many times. The DNA for the CDR3 is TGCGCCAGCAGCCCGTTTATATTGTGGTGGAGCAATGAGCAGTTCTTC. It yields the protein CASSPFILWWSNEQFF. The chain is built from TRBV5-1 and TRBJ2-1, with D hard to call. Trimming cost V 4 bases and J 6 bases, with 20 bases left between them. Looked up from germline, CDR1 is SGHRS and CDR2 is YFSETQ. This CDR3 has 16 residues.

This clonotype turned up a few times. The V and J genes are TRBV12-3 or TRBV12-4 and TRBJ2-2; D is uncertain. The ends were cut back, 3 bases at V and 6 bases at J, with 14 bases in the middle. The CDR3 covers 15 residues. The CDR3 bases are TGTGCCAGCAGTTTTCAAGGCAGGTCGGCCGGGGAGCTGTTTTTT. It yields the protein CASSFQGRSAGELFF.

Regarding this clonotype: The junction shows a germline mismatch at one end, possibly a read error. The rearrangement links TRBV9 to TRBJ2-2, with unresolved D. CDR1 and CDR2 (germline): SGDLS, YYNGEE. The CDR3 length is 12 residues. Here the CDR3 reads CASSVGTAELFF. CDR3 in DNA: TGTGCCAGCAGCGTCGGCACCGCGGAGCTGTTTTTT.

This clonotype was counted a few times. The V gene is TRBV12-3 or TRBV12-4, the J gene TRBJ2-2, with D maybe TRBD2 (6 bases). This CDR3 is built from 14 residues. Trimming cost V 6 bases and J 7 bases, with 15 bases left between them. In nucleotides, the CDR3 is TGTGCCAGCAGCCTCAGCCCGGGAGACGGGGAGCTGTTTTTT. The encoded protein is CASSLSPGDGELFF.

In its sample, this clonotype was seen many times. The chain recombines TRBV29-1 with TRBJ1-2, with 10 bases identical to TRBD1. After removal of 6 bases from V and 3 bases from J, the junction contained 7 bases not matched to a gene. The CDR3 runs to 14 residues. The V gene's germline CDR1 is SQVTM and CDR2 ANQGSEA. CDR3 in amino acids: CSVRTGGPYYGYTF. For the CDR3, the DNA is TGCAGCGTCCGGACAGGGGGACCCTACTATGGCTACACCTTC.

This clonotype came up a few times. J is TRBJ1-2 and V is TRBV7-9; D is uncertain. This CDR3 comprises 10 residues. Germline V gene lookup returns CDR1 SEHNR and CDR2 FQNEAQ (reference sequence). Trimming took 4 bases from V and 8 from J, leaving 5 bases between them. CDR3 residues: CASSSVGYTF. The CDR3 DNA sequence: TGTGCCAGCAGCTCCGTGGGCTACACCTTC.

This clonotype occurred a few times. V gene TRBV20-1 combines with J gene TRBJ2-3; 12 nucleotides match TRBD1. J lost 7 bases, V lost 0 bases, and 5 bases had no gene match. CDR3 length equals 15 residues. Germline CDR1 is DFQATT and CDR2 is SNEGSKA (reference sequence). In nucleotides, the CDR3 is TGCAGTGCTAGAGATGGGGACAGGGGGCAAAATACGCAGTATTTT. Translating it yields CSARDGDRGQNTQYF.

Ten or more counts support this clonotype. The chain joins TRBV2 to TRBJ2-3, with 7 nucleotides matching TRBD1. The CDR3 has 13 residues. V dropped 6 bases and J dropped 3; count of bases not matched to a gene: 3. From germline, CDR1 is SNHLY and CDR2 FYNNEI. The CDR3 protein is CASSRGWTDTQYF. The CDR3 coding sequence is TGTGCCAGCAGCAGGGGGTGGACAGATACGCAGTATTTT.

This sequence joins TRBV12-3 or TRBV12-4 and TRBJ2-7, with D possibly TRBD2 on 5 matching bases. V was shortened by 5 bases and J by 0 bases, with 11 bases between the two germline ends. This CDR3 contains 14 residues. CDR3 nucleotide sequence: TGTGCCAGCAGTCGCCCGGACTCCTCCTACGAGCAGTACTTC. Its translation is CASSRPDSSYEQYF.

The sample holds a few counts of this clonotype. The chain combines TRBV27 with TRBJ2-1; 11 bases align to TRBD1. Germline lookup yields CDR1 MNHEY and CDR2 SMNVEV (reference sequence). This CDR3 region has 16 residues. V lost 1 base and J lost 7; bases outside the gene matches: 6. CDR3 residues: CASSLLRGQGANEQFF. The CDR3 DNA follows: TGTGCCAGCAGTTTATTAAGAGGACAGGGGGCGAATGAGCAGTTCTTC.

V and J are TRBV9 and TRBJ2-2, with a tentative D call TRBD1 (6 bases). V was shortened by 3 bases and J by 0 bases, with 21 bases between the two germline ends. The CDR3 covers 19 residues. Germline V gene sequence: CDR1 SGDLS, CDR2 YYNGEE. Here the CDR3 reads CASSASSRPRQANTGELFF. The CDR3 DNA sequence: TGTGCCAGCAGCGCCTCTTCGCGGCCTCGACAGGCGAACACCGGGGAGCTGTTTTTT. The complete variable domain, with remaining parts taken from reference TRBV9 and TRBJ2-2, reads DSGVTQTPKHLITATGQRVTLRCSPRSGDLSVYWYQQSLDQGLQFLIQYYNGEERAKGNILERFSAQQFPDLHSELNLSSLELGDSALYFCASSASSRPRQANTGELFFGEGSRLTVL.

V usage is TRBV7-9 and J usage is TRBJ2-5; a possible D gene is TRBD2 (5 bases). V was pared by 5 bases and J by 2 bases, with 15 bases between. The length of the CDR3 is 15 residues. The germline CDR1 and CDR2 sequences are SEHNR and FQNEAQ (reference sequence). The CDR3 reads CASSRHSAAQETQYF. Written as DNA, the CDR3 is TGTGCCAGCAGCCGACATAGCGCGGCACAAGAGACCCAGTACTTC.

The CDR3 is CSARDRRLASGEQFF. In nucleotides, the CDR3 is TGCAGTGCTAGAGATCGCAGACTAGCGAGCGGTGAGCAGTTCTTC. The chain joins TRBV20-1 to TRBJ2-1; 8 nucleotides line up with TRBD2. The V gene's germline CDR1 is DFQATT and CDR2 SNEGSKA (reference sequence). V was pared by 0 bases and J by 9 bases, with 10 bases of the junction left unmatched. The CDR3 covers 15 residues.

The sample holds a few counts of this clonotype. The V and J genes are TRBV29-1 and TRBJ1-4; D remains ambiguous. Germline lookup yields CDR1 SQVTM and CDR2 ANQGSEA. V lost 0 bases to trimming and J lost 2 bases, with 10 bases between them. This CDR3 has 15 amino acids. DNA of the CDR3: TGCAGCGTTGAAGATCGGGAACAGACTAATGAAAAACTGTTTTTT. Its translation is CSVEDREQTNEKLFF.

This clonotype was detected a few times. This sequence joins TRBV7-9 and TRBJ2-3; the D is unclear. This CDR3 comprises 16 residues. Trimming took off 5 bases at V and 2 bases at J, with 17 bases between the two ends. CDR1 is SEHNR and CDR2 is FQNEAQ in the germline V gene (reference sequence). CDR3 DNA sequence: TGTGCCAGCAGCCCACCACGCAGGATAAACACAGATACGCAGTATTTT. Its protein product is CASSPPRRINTDTQYF.